One and the same sample provided the 22 T cell receptor beta chains below, sequenced in a study of type 1 and type 2 diabetes patients. Amplification started from genomic DNA. Multiplex PCR with 30 forward and 13 reverse primers amplified the TCR beta CDR3. TCRdb called the multiplex PCR reads again in MiXCR, with one record for every CDR3 protein. Altogether some 250,000 distinct CDR3 sequences are present, 47% being singletons, with the ten largest covering roughly 15%. Sequenced input: peripheral blood mononuclear cells (PBMCs). These receptors all stem from a man between 18 and 35 years old with type 2 diabetes.

V is TRBV6-1 and J is TRBJ2-3; 7 bases map to TRBD1. Germline CDR1 is MNHNS and CDR2 is SASEGT. This CDR3 contains 15 residues. Trimming at V came to 6 bases and at J to 2 bases, leaving 8 bases not matched to a gene. In nucleotides, the CDR3 is TGTGCCAGCAGGGACCCACAGGGGCCCACAGATACGCAGTATTTT. Residues: CASRDPQGPTDTQYF.

The chain employs TRBV25-1 and TRBJ2-7, with 8 bases that match TRBD1. CDR3 length: 15 residues. V shed 4 bases and J 5 bases; nucleotides not matched to a gene: 10. The germline V gene has CDR1 MGHDK and CDR2 SYGVNS. The CDR3 coding sequence is TGTGCCAGCAGTGGAACCGGGACAGGACGGAACGAGCAGTACTTC. Amino acid sequence: CASSGTGTGRNEQYF.

This clonotype was observed a handful of times. The chain links TRBV12-3 or TRBV12-4 to TRBJ1-4; no firm D call. The CDR3 is 18 residues long. The ends were cut back, 1 base at V and 3 bases at J, with 18 bases in the middle. The CDR3 coding sequence is TGTGCCAGCAGTTTAGACCCCGACTGGGATGGGCCTAATGAAAAACTGTTTTTT. This codes for CASSLDPDWDGPNEKLFF.

The table lists this clonotype with a few counts. The chain recombines TRBV6-1 with TRBJ1-1; TRBD1 is a possible D gene (6 bases). Trimming stripped 11 bases from V and 0 bases from J, with 19 bases between. This CDR3 spans 15 amino acids. Germline CDR1 reads MNHNS; CDR2 reads SASEGT. Here the CDR3 reads CAHTNPRTVNTEAFF. CDR3 bases: TGTGCCCACACCAACCCCCGGACAGTGAACACTGAAGCTTTCTTT.

The chain recombines TRBV28 with TRBJ1-1; 9 nucleotides line up with TRBD1. V dropped 6 bases and J dropped 10; count of bases not matched to a gene: 12. This CDR3 has 14 residues. CDR1 and CDR2 from the germline V gene are MDHEN and SYDVKM. The CDR3 nucleotides read TGTGCCAGCAGAAAGATCCTCGGGACAGGGTTAGCTTTCTTT. This codes for CASRKILGTGLAFF. The whole variable domain, remainder taken from reference TRBV28 and TRBJ1-1, is DVKVTQSSRYLVKRTGEKVFLECVQDMDHENMFWYRQDPGLGLRLIYFSYDVKMKEKGDIPEGYSVSREKKERFSLILESASTNQTSMYLCASRKILGTGLAFFGQGTRLTVV.

This clonotype was detected once. As DNA, the CDR3 is TGTGCCAGCTCCCCGGATCCGACCTGGTGGTACTTC. It specifies CASSPDPTWWYF. The chain carries TRBV2 and TRBJ2-4; D is undetermined. The CDR3 runs to 12 residues. V was cut by 8 bases and J by 15 bases, with 20 bases left in between. From germline, CDR1 is SNHLY and CDR2 FYNNEI.

The chain is built from TRBV10-2 and TRBJ1-1; D is possibly TRBD1 (5 bases). Trimming removed 5 bases at V and 1 base at J, with 11 bases between. Germline V gene sequence: CDR1 WSHSY, CDR2 SAAADI. This CDR3 comprises 14 residues. The CDR3 coding sequence is TGCGCCAGCAGTTTAGGACACAAGAACACTGAAGCTTTCTTT. This encodes CASSLGHKNTEAFF.

Ten or more counts support this clonotype. The chain recombines TRBV4-3 with TRBJ2-7; TRBD1 or TRBD2 may be the D gene (6 bases each). Trimming removed 3 bases at V and 6 bases at J, with 21 bases between. In germline, CDR1 is LGHNA, CDR2 YSLEER. The CDR3 spans 16 residues. The CDR3 DNA sequence: TGCGCCAGCAGCCAGACGTGGGGAAAGGGGGGTGGCGAGCAGTACTTC. Protein product: CASSQTWGKGGGEQYF.

Comment on this clonotype: Being one base from a much bigger clone, this may be a read error. The chain combines TRBV2 with TRBJ1-2; 11 bases align to TRBD1. V lost 10 bases to trimming and J lost 8 bases; unmatched junction nucleotides: 9. The length of the CDR3 is 13 residues. Per germline, CDR1 SNHLY and CDR2 FYNNEI. The CDR3 DNA reads as TGTGCCAACAGCGGGACAGGGGGTGGAGGCTACACCTTC. Protein: CANSGTGGGGYTF. The full variable domain, with the rest looked up from reference TRBV2 and TRBJ1-2, is EPEVTQTPSHQVTQMGQEVILRCVPISNHLYFYWYRQILGQKVEFLVSFYNNEISEKSEIFDDQFSVERPDGSNFTLKIRSTKLEDSAMYFCANSGTGGGGYTFGSGTRLTVV.

This clonotype was picked up a small number of times. The V and J genes are TRBV20-1 and TRBJ2-1, with D perhaps matching TRBD1 (5 bases). The CDR3 has 14 amino acids. Germline V gene data show CDR1 as DFQATT and CDR2 as SNEGSKA (reference sequence). Trimming removed 6 bases from V and 0 bases from J, with 12 bases in between. DNA for the CDR3: TGCAGTGCCCAAGACAGCCTCTCCTACAATGAGCAGTTCTTC. This codes for CSAQDSLSYNEQFF.

For this clonotype: This clone may be a read error of a much larger clone one base away. Lacking the conserved final phenylalanine or tryptophan, this CDR3 likely reflects a read error. The chain joins TRBV7-2 to TRBJ1-6; TRBD1 agrees at 10 bases. V lost 1 base to trimming and J lost 8 bases; unmatched junction nucleotides: 5. The CDR3 loop spans 16 amino acids. CDR1 is SGHTA and CDR2 is FQGNSA in the germline V gene. CDR3 region: CASSLGGTGEYSPLHL. As DNA, the CDR3 is TGTGCCAGCAGCTTAGGGGGGACAGGGGAATATTCACCCCTCCACCTT.

This clonotype occurred a few times. The rearrangement links TRBV10-1 to TRBJ1-2; 9 nucleotides line up with TRBD1. The trim removed 3 bases at V and 8 bases at J, leaving 4 bases unmatched. This CDR3 comprises 13 residues. Per the germline V gene, CDR1 is WNHNN and CDR2 is SYGVQD (reference sequence). The CDR3 nucleotides read TGCGCCAGCAGTGACCGGACAGGGGTAGGCTACACCTTC. Translation gives CASSDRTGVGYTF.

This clonotype was seen repeatedly, ten times or more. This chain uses TRBV2 with TRBJ2-1; TRBD2 is a possible D gene (6 bases). Trimming pared 3 bases from V and 6 bases from J, leaving 12 bases between. This CDR3 is built from 14 residues. Germline V gene sequence: CDR1 SNHLY, CDR2 FYNNEI. CDR3 DNA sequence: TGTGCCAGCAGTGACGCCGGGGGAACCAATGAGCAGTTCTTC. Translated: CASSDAGGTNEQFF.

Comments on this clonotype: The junction does not match germline at one end; this may be a read error. V and J are TRBV2 and TRBJ1-1, with 8 bases aligning to TRBD1. This CDR3 is built from 17 residues. The germline gives CDR1 SNHLY, CDR2 FYNNEI. As DNA, the CDR3 is TGTGCCAGCAATCTCCAGGGGGCGGGGGGGAAGAACACTGAAACTTTCTTT. Protein product: CASNLQGAGGKNTETFF.

V and J are TRBV19 and TRBJ1-2, with 7 bases matching TRBD1. The CDR3 contains 12 residues. Trimming took 7 bases from V and 5 from J; bases not matched to a gene: 4. Germline V lookup: CDR1 LNHDA, CDR2 SQIVND (reference sequence). The CDR3 protein is CASIQGNYGYTF. CDR3 nucleotide sequence: TGTGCCAGTATACAGGGGAATTATGGCTACACCTTC.

J is TRBJ2-3 and V is TRBV30, with TRBD2 as a possible D gene (5 bases). The CDR3 is 15 residues long. Trimming took 2 bases from V and 0 from J, leaving 12 bases between them. Germline V CDR1 and CDR2: GTSNPN, SVGIG (reference sequence). The CDR3 DNA is TGTGCCTGGAGTTCAGCGGAGTATAGCACAGATACGCAGTATTTT. As protein: CAWSSAEYSTDTQYF.

Turning to this clonotype: Mismatch with germline at one junction end may stem from a read error. The chain combines TRBV13 with TRBJ1-3, with TRBD1 matching 9 bases. This CDR3 is built from 14 residues. Germline CDR1 PRHDT, CDR2 FYEKMQ (reference sequence). The CDR3 DNA sequence: TGCGCCAGCAGCTTTGGACAGGGGTTCGATACCATATATTTT. Translating it yields CASSFGQGFDTIYF.

This clonotype was counted between two and nine times. Written as DNA, the CDR3 is TGTGCCAGCAGTGATTGGGGGATTGAGCAGTTCTTC. It yields the protein CASSDWGIEQFF. The chain is built from TRBV6-5 and TRBJ2-1; D might be TRBD1 or TRBD2, each matching 5 bases. The CDR3 extends over 12 amino acids. V was clipped by 5 bases and J by 9 bases, with 11 bases between them. CDR1 is MNHEY, CDR2 SVGAGI, per germline.

Worth noting for this clonotype: A read error may account for a junction end that differs from germline. The chain combines TRBV12-3 or TRBV12-4 with TRBJ2-5; maybe TRBD1 (6 bases). The CDR3 runs to 13 residues. This chain's CDR3 is CAGRLGQQETQYF. The DNA for the CDR3 is TGTGCCGGCAGACTCGGACAGCAAGAGACCCAGTACTTC.

The V gene is TRBV19, the J gene TRBJ1-2, with D maybe TRBD1 (5 bases). Trimming pared 4 bases from V and 6 bases from J, leaving 12 bases between. The germline V gene has CDR1 LNHDA and CDR2 SQIVND (reference sequence). The CDR3 sequence is 13 residues long. CDR3 nucleotide sequence: TGTGCCAGTAGTAAGGCAGGGTATAATGGCTACACCTTC. Translation: CASSKAGYNGYTF.

There are a few counts of this clonotype. This chain uses TRBV12-5 with TRBJ2-3; 7 bases map to TRBD2. CDR3 length equals 17 residues. V lost 6 bases to trimming and J lost 6 bases; unmatched junction nucleotides: 18. Germline V gene sequence: CDR1 LGHNT, CDR2 FRNRAP. In DNA form, the CDR3 reads TGTGCTAGTGGCCTGTCCCGGTCGGGCGGGAGTGTGGATACGCAGTATTTT. This translates into CASGLSRSGGSVDTQYF.

The genes are TRBV7-9 and TRBJ2-5, with no clear D. V was shortened by 5 bases and J by 8 bases, with 12 bases between the two germline ends. The CDR3 loop spans 12 amino acids. CDR1 is SEHNR and CDR2 is FQNEAQ in the germline V gene (reference sequence). CDR3 residues: CASSKEDGTQYF. The CDR3 bases are TGTGCCAGCAGCAAGGAAGACGGTACCCAGTACTTC.